The 7 T cell receptor beta chains below come from one sample, sequenced in a study of cytomegalovirus exposure and HLA in healthy donors. Vbeta (60) and Jbeta (13) primers were used in the PCR. Method: immunoSEQ multiplex PCR; TCRdb's copy keeps in-frame clones and lacks some. Here the sample table reports 200,000 or so clones. Sequenced: PBMCs. The receptors come from a girl aged 2 to 10 in good health and CMV-seropositive.

The chain is built from TRBV4-2 and TRBJ1-2; 7 bases map to TRBD1. The ends lost 3 bases at V and 3 bases at J; junction bases unmatched: 7. Germline CDR1 is LGHNA and CDR2 is YNFKEQ. The CDR3 runs 15 residues. For the CDR3, the DNA is TGTGCCAGCAGCCAGACAGGGATAGAAGACTATGGCTACACCTTC. Translation: CASSQTGIEDYGYTF.

The V and J genes are TRBV28 and TRBJ1-5; D possibly corresponds to TRBD1 (6 bases). Germline assignment: CDR1 MDHEN and CDR2 SYDVKM. Between the trimmed V and J ends, which lost 5 bases and 2 bases, there was a span of 16 bases. The CDR3 is 16 residues long. Here the CDR3 reads CASSPTMGAGNQPQHF. The DNA for the CDR3 is TGTGCCAGCAGTCCGACGATGGGGGCCGGCAATCAGCCCCAGCATTTT.

The chain is built from TRBV5-1 and TRBJ2-3, with TRBD2 identical over 7 bases. Germline trimming cut 4 bases from V and 5 bases from J; bases unmatched to any gene: 7. Germline values: CDR1 SGHRS, CDR2 YFSETQ. This CDR3 is built from 14 residues. CDR3 nucleotide sequence: TGCGCCAGCAGCGGAGGACTAGTCCAAGATACGCAGTATTTT. Protein product: CASSGGLVQDTQYF.

The chain uses TRBV11-2 and TRBJ2-2; 9 bases are shared with TRBD1. V lost 6 bases to trimming and J lost 2 bases; unmatched junction nucleotides: 16. Germline V gene sequence: CDR1 SGHAT, CDR2 FQNNGV. This CDR3 region has 19 residues. CDR3 region: CASRKPRQGVWSNTGELFF. The CDR3 nucleotides are TGTGCCAGCAGAAAACCAAGACAGGGGGTTTGGAGCAACACCGGGGAGCTGTTTTTT.

The rearrangement uses TRBV29-1 and TRBJ2-7; 13 bases map to TRBD2. V lost 6 bases and J lost 2; bases outside the gene matches: 4. Germline V lookup: CDR1 SQVTM, CDR2 ANQGSEA. The length of the CDR3 is 14 residues. CDR3 protein: CSVLGLAGPYEQYF. For the CDR3, the DNA is TGCAGCGTATTGGGACTAGCGGGACCCTACGAGCAGTACTTC.

The chain uses TRBV4-1 and TRBJ1-1, with unresolved D. V was trimmed by 1 base and J by 1 base, leaving 13 bases between them. The CDR3 contains 16 residues. Per germline, CDR1 MGHRA and CDR2 YSYEKL. DNA of the CDR3: TGCGCCAGCAGCCAAGTCCGCGGTCCAGCGAACACTGAAGCTTTCTTT. Translation: CASSQVRGPANTEAFF.

This chain joins TRBV7-9 and TRBJ2-6; D possibly corresponds to TRBD1 (6 bases). The V gene lost 2 bases and the J gene lost 2 bases, with 13 bases spanning the gap. CDR1 and CDR2 from the germline V gene are SEHNR and FQNEAQ (reference sequence). CDR3 length: 17 amino acids. The DNA for the CDR3 is TGTGCCAGCAGCTTACCACAGGGTATTACTGGGGCCAACGTCCTGACTTTC. Protein sequence: CASSLPQGITGANVLTF.